The present T cell receptor beta chain was sequenced within a study of T cell clones after liver transplantation. TCRdb keeps only in-frame clones here, not all; method: immunoSEQ multiplex PCR. The profile covers about 47,000 clones, with about 86% appearing a single time and approximately 15% taken by the ten largest. This CDR3 comprises 17 residues. Germline CDR1 reads LNHDA; CDR2 reads SQIVND (reference sequence). The V end was cut by 0 bases, the J end by 1 base, with 16 bases between. The sequenced sample was CD8+ T cells from blood, obtained 12 months after liver transplant. The clonotype was recovered from a human patient who received a liver transplant. Some T cells may be the graft donor's. The genes are TRBV19 and TRBJ2-7; D perhaps matches TRBD2 (6 bases). CDR3 coding DNA: TGTGCCAGTAGTATAGACGCCCTAGCTGCGGGGTCCTACGAGCAGTACTTC. It yields the protein CASSIDALAAGSYEQYF.